This T cell receptor beta chain was observed in a study of blood T cell repertoires in COVID-19. At the level of the study: Samples of COVID-19 (acute and convalescent) were obtained from the United States, Italy and Spain.

Trimming took 3 bases from V and 3 from J, leaving 14 bases between them. Germline assignment: CDR1 KGHSH and CDR2 LQKENI. This CDR3 has 15 residues. Per the original methods: Amplifying reference gene primers gave estimates of nucleated cell counts. The assay was immunoSEQ multiplex PCR, and TCRdb's table has in-frame clones only and misses some. V, J and clone size are those of that table, while D and trimming were read from the DNA. The table lists about 81,000 clones, roughly four fifths of them singletons. This chain joins TRBV18 and TRBJ1-1; D is uncertain. Sequencing was performed on peripheral blood. The sequence was collected from a human donor in a cohort sampled during active COVID-19. CDR3: CASSPRAGGYTEAFF. The CDR3 region has the DNA TGTGCCAGCTCACCGAGAGCAGGAGGGTACACTGAAGCTTTCTTT.